One sample yielded the 28 T cell receptor beta chains listed below, sequenced in a study of cytomegalovirus exposure and HLA in healthy donors. Measured with immunoSEQ multiplex PCR; TCRdb has only the in-frame clones, and not every one. The sample holds about 120,000 clones; 75% to 90% are singletons and the top ten take approximately 1.1%. The sample was PBMCs. The receptor set was obtained from a woman aged 18-29 years in good health and CMV-seronegative.

The rearrangement links TRBV28 to TRBJ2-1; 7 nucleotides align to TRBD2. In germline, CDR1 is MDHEN, CDR2 SYDVKM. This CDR3 is built from 15 residues. V lost 0 bases to trimming and J lost 5 bases; unmatched junction nucleotides: 4. CDR3 nucleotide sequence: TGTGCCAGCAGTTTATGGGGCGGGAGTCACAATGAGCAGTTCTTC. Translation: CASSLWGGSHNEQFF.

The chain couples TRBV29-1 to TRBJ2-3; tentative D call: TRBD2 (6 bases). Germline CDR1 reads SQVTM; CDR2 reads ANQGSEA. The CDR3 runs to 14 residues. Trimming stripped 7 bases from V and 3 bases from J, with 17 bases between. DNA for the CDR3: TGCAGCGCCGCAACCGGGACTCCTACAGATACGCAGTATTTT. Translation: CSAATGTPTDTQYF.

The chain uses TRBV27 and TRBJ1-2, with 8 bases matching TRBD1. This CDR3 has 16 residues. Trimming removed 5 bases from V and 7 bases from J; junction bases left unmatched: 15. CDR1 and CDR2 (germline): MNHEY, SMNVEV (reference sequence). This chain's CDR3 is CASSLQDRGRLSGYTF. For the CDR3, the DNA is TGTGCCAGCAGTCTCCAAGACAGGGGACGACTTAGTGGCTACACCTTC.

The rearrangement links TRBV7-9 to TRBJ2-7; 10 bases are a match to TRBD1. The V and J ends lost 0 bases and 7 bases, in that order; junction bases with no gene match: 6. From germline, CDR1 is SEHNR and CDR2 FQNEAQ (reference sequence). This CDR3 has 15 residues. The CDR3 DNA reads as TGTGCCAGCAGCTTAGCGTCAGGACAGGGGGTTGAGCAGTACTTC. Protein sequence: CASSLASGQGVEQYF.

This chain links TRBV30 with TRBJ2-1; possible D gene TRBD2, 5 bases. Germline assignment: CDR1 GTSNPN and CDR2 SVGIG (reference sequence). The CDR3 has 12 amino acids. V lost 7 bases, J lost 2 bases, and 9 bases lay in between. In DNA, the CDR3 is TGTGCCTTCTTGGAGGCCTACAATGAGCAGTTCTTC. Translation: CAFLEAYNEQFF. Variable domain in full (rest from reference TRBV30 and TRBJ2-1): SQTIHQWPATLVQPVGSPLSLECTVEGTSNPNLYWYRQAAGRGLQLLFYSVGIGQISSEVPQNLSASRPQDRQFILSSKKLLLSDSGFYLCAFLEAYNEQFFGPGTRLTVL.

The chain recombines TRBV5-1 with TRBJ1-1; TRBD1 might be the D (6 bases). Trimming shortened V by 0 bases and J by 1 base, and 10 bases separated the two germline ends. The germline CDR1 and CDR2 sequences are SGHRS and YFSETQ. CDR3 length: 15 residues. CDR3: CASSLVGHSNTEAFF. The CDR3 nucleotides read TGCGCCAGCAGCTTGGTGGGACACTCGAACACTGAAGCTTTCTTT.

V is TRBV4-3 and J is TRBJ2-7, with D perhaps matching TRBD1 (5 bases). Germline loops: CDR1 LGHNA, CDR2 YSLEER. CDR3 length: 13 amino acids. Trimming took off 2 bases at V and 7 bases at J, with 12 bases between the two ends. The CDR3 DNA is TGCGCCAGCAGCCAAAAGCAGGGCCGGGAGCAGTACTTC. It is translated as CASSQKQGREQYF.

The J gene is TRBJ1-3, the V gene TRBV6-1; no reliable D call. CDR3 length: 11 amino acids. Germline V gene data show CDR1 as MNHNS and CDR2 as SASEGT. Between the trimmed V and J ends, which lost 3 bases and 7 bases, there was a span of 4 bases. Written as DNA, the CDR3 is TGTGCCAGCAGTGACGGGAACACCATATATTTT. This encodes CASSDGNTIYF.

The chain couples TRBV6-5 to TRBJ1-1; 11 nucleotides line up with TRBD1. The J segment lost 6 bases and the V segment lost 5 bases, leaving 2 bases of the junction unmatched. This CDR3 comprises 13 residues. Germline CDR1 MNHEY, CDR2 SVGAGI. Here the CDR3 reads CASSRTGGSEAFF. The DNA of the CDR3 is TGTGCCAGCAGTCGGACAGGGGGCTCTGAAGCTTTCTTT.

The chain joins TRBV9 to TRBJ2-7; 11 nucleotides align to TRBD2. This CDR3 has 18 residues. J lost 0 bases, V lost 0 bases, and 8 bases had no gene match. Germline lookup yields CDR1 SGDLS and CDR2 YYNGEE. This chain's CDR3 is CASSVAASGRQSSYEQYF. CDR3 sequence (DNA): TGTGCCAGCAGCGTAGCGGCTAGCGGGAGGCAGAGCTCCTACGAGCAGTACTTC.

This clone was detected only once. The chain links TRBV27 to TRBJ1-4; D gene uncertain. The V and J ends lost 2 bases and 1 base respectively, with 14 bases between them. The CDR3 spans 17 residues. Germline V gives CDR1 MNHEY, CDR2 SMNVEV (reference sequence). The CDR3 bases are TGTGCCAGCAGTTTAAATTACGGGTCCCTAACTAATGAAAAACTGTTTTTT. This translates into CASSLNYGSLTNEKLFF.

The chain employs TRBV2 and TRBJ2-1; D might be TRBD1 (5 bases). Germline V gene data show CDR1 as SNHLY and CDR2 as FYNNEI. There are 14 residues in the CDR3. The V end was cut by 8 bases, the J end by 8 bases, with 19 bases between. The CDR3 DNA reads TGTGCCAGCCGTCAGGGTTTTGTGTCCGATGAGCAGTTCTTC. Translation: CASRQGFVSDEQFF. Full variable domain (rest looked up from reference TRBV2 and TRBJ2-1): EPEVTQTPSHQVTQMGQEVILRCVPISNHLYFYWYRQILGQKVEFLVSFYNNEISEKSEIFDDQFSVERPDGSNFTLKIRSTKLEDSAMYFCASRQGFVSDEQFFGPGTRLTVL.

This clone has only one observation. This rearrangement joins TRBV28 to TRBJ2-7; a possible D gene is TRBD1 (6 bases). Germline V gene lookup returns CDR1 MDHEN and CDR2 SYDVKM. The CDR3 spans 16 residues. V shed 7 bases and J shed 6 bases, with 25 bases lying between them. The CDR3 loop reads CASTPQGLTGPFEQYV. CDR3 in DNA: TGTGCCAGCACCCCTCAGGGTCTCACAGGGCCTTTCGAGCAGTACGTC.

This sequence joins TRBV18 and TRBJ2-7, with a weak D call TRBD1 (7 bases). From germline, CDR1 is KGHSH and CDR2 LQKENI. This CDR3 region has 15 residues. V shed 3 bases and J shed 3 bases, with 15 bases lying between them. The CDR3 nucleotides are TGTGCCAGCTCACCCGCCCAGGGGGGCTACTACGAGCAGTACTTC. It encodes CASSPAQGGYYEQYF.

V is TRBV7-6 and J is TRBJ1-3; TRBD1 might be the D (5 bases). This CDR3 has 15 amino acids. The germline V gene has CDR1 SGHVS and CDR2 FNYEAQ. Trimming removed 4 bases at V and 2 bases at J, with 12 bases between. The CDR3 sequence: CASSSRETAGNTIYF. The CDR3 nucleotides are TGTGCCAGCAGCTCCCGGGAGACAGCTGGAAACACCATATATTTT.

The chain combines TRBV28 with TRBJ1-2; D gene unclear. Trimming shortened V by 7 bases and J by 2 bases, and 5 bases separated the two germline ends. The CDR3 totals 11 residues. Germline V gene sequence: CDR1 MDHEN, CDR2 SYDVKM. The CDR3 sequence: CASTRNYGYTF. CDR3 coding DNA: TGTGCCAGCACGAGGAACTATGGCTACACCTTC.

The chain recombines TRBV4-2 with TRBJ2-2, with D possibly matching TRBD2 (6 bases). V was cut by 1 base and J by 2 bases, with 20 bases left in between. Looked up from germline, CDR1 is LGHNA and CDR2 is YNFKEQ. There are 19 residues in the CDR3. This chain's CDR3 is CASSQGNARGTPNTGELFF. CDR3 in DNA: TGTGCCAGCAGCCAAGGAAACGCGCGGGGAACTCCTAACACCGGGGAGCTGTTTTTT.

The chain is built from TRBV7-9 and TRBJ2-3, with TRBD2 matching 12 bases. Unmatched junction bases numbered 9, after V lost 3 bases and J lost 5 bases. Germline assignment: CDR1 SEHNR and CDR2 FQNEAQ (reference sequence). This CDR3 region has 17 residues. CDR3 sequence reads: CASSFGRTSGVGDTQYF. CDR3 sequence (DNA): TGTGCCAGCAGCTTCGGTAGGACTAGCGGGGTGGGAGATACGCAGTATTTT. The whole variable domain, filled in from reference TRBV7-9 and TRBJ2-3, reads DTGVSQNPRHKITKRGQNVTFRCDPISEHNRLYWYRQTLGQGPEFLTYFQNEAQLEKSRLLSDRFSAERPKGSFSTLEIQRTEQGDSAMYLCASSFGRTSGVGDTQYFGPGTRLTVL.

This clone was counted many times. The V call is TRBV5-6, the J call TRBJ1-1; possible D gene TRBD1, 5 bases. V lost 5 bases, J lost 7 bases, and 12 bases lay in between. Germline CDR1 SGHDT, CDR2 YYEEEE. The CDR3 extends over 12 amino acids. The CDR3 DNA reads TGTGCCAGCAGTTCCGTTACAGGTGAAGCTTTCTTT. It specifies CASSSVTGEAFF.

The chain employs TRBV30 and TRBJ1-2, with a weak D call TRBD1 (5 bases). V lost 1 base and J 4 bases, leaving 10 bases between the germline ends. The CDR3 is made up of 13 amino acids. Per germline, CDR1 GTSNPN and CDR2 SVGIG (reference sequence). In nucleotides, the CDR3 is TGTGCCTGGAGTGAACAGGCGATCTATGGCTACACCTTC. As protein: CAWSEQAIYGYTF.

V gene TRBV6-5 combines with J gene TRBJ2-7, with D perhaps matching TRBD1 (6 bases). This CDR3 contains 11 residues. Trimming removed 10 bases from V and 3 bases from J, with 10 bases in between. CDR1 is MNHEY and CDR2 is SVGAGI in the germline V gene. The CDR3 region has the DNA TGTGCCACACAACAGGGCTACGAGCAGTACGTC. It yields the protein CATQQGYEQYV.

This chain joins TRBV6-1 and TRBJ2-7; D remains unclear. Trimming removed 11 bases at V and 4 bases at J, with 9 bases between. The CDR3 has 10 amino acids. The germline V gene encodes CDR1 MNHNS and CDR2 SASEGT. The CDR3 spells CACGEYEQYV. In nucleotides, the CDR3 is TGTGCCTGCGGAGAGTACGAGCAGTACGTC.

The chain combines TRBV28 with TRBJ1-4; 7 bases match TRBD1. This CDR3 region has 16 residues. The V gene's germline CDR1 is MDHEN and CDR2 SYDVKM. The ends lost 4 bases at V and 5 bases at J; junction bases unmatched: 10. The CDR3 spells CASSSDRTLLNEKLFF. CDR3 nucleotides: TGTGCCAGCAGTTCGGACAGGACGCTTCTAAATGAAAAACTGTTTTTT. The variable domain in full, completed from reference TRBV28 and TRBJ1-4, reads DVKVTQSSRYLVKRTGEKVFLECVQDMDHENMFWYRQDPGLGLRLIYFSYDVKMKEKGDIPEGYSVSREKKERFSLILESASTNQTSMYLCASSSDRTLLNEKLFFGSGTQLSVL.

This chain connects TRBV5-8 to TRBJ2-7, with 9 bases matching TRBD2. V dropped 1 base and J dropped 4; count of bases not matched to a gene: 15. Germline-derived CDR1 and CDR2 are SGHTS and YDEGEE. The CDR3 loop spans 18 amino acids. This chain's CDR3 is CASSLTDGTSPALYEQYF. The CDR3 nucleotides read TGTGCCAGCAGCTTGACAGATGGGACTAGCCCCGCGTTATACGAGCAGTACTTC.

V is TRBV15 and J is TRBJ1-2, with D tentatively TRBD1 (5 bases). V shed 0 bases and J shed 3 bases, with 14 bases lying between them. Germline V gene data show CDR1 as LNHNV and CDR2 as YYDKDF (reference sequence). The CDR3 spans 16 residues. The CDR3 is CATSRESTGPDYGYTF. CDR3 coding DNA: TGTGCCACCAGCAGAGAATCAACAGGTCCTGACTATGGCTACACCTTC.

The CDR3 region is CAWRHPLAGAPYEQYF. Here the CDR3 DNA reads TGTGCCTGGAGGCATCCCTTAGCGGGAGCACCCTACGAGCAGTACTTC. V usage is TRBV30 and J usage is TRBJ2-7; 9 positions agree with TRBD2. Losses at the gene ends were 3 bases for V and 2 bases for J; bases not matched to a gene: 11. The germline gives CDR1 GTSNPN, CDR2 SVGIG (reference sequence). This CDR3 is 16 amino acids long. The full variable domain, rest sourced from reference TRBV30 and TRBJ2-7, is SQTIHQWPATLVQPVGSPLSLECTVEGTSNPNLYWYRQAAGRGLQLLFYSVGIGQISSEVPQNLSASRPQDRQFILSSKKLLLSDSGFYLCAWRHPLAGAPYEQYFGPGTRLTVT.

The rearrangement links TRBV28 to TRBJ2-5, with 13 bases lining up with TRBD2. The CDR3 contains 17 residues. Trimming took 6 bases from V and 1 from J; bases not matched to a gene: 8. Germline CDR1 MDHEN, CDR2 SYDVKM. As DNA, the CDR3 is TGTGCCAGCAGCCAGATCTGGACTAGCGGGAGCCAAGAGACCCAGTACTTC. The encoded protein is CASSQIWTSGSQETQYF.

This sequence joins TRBV28 and TRBJ2-2, with TRBD1 matching 9 bases. Losses at the gene ends were 6 bases for V and 7 bases for J; bases not matched to a gene: 9. In germline, CDR1 is MDHEN, CDR2 SYDVKM. This CDR3 contains 15 residues. CDR3 loop: CASRSGQGRIGELFF. The DNA of the CDR3 is TGTGCCAGCAGATCGGGACAGGGTCGAATCGGGGAGCTGTTTTTT.